The next 27 T cell receptor beta chains were all read from a single sample in a study of CD8 T cells in ankylosing spondylitis. Study-wide points: Seemingly characteristic of ankylosing spondylitis blood was a TCR beta motif consisting of about 8 highly homologous variants.

TCRdb re-derived calls from the 5' RACE reads in MiXCR, one entry per CDR3 protein. The sample lists 470,000 or so distinct CDR3 sequences; about 25% were seen once. These TCRs' antigens remain unknown. The sequenced material came from blood, either unsorted or a sorted T cell fraction (not recorded which). The receptor source for this set is a male donor with ankylosing spondylitis.

The chain joins TRBV6-5 to TRBJ2-1; 7 bases map to TRBD2. This CDR3 region has 15 residues. Per the germline V gene, CDR1 is MNHEY and CDR2 is SVGAGI. Trimming cost V 3 bases and J 8 bases; bases outside gene matches: 10. The CDR3 is CASSYRSGGHDEQFF. The DNA of the CDR3 is TGTGCCAGCAGTTATCGGTCGGGAGGACACGATGAGCAGTTCTTC.

This clonotype turned up a few times. V usage is TRBV4-2 and J usage is TRBJ2-1; 14 nucleotides match TRBD2. CDR3 length equals 15 residues. Germline CDR1 is LGHNA and CDR2 is YNFKEQ. With 4 bases clipped from V and 8 bases from J, the junction kept 4 bases outside the gene matches. For the CDR3, the DNA is TGTGCCAGCAGCCCGGGACTAGCGGGAGTTGATGAGCAGTTCTTC. Protein product: CASSPGLAGVDEQFF.

The gene calls are TRBV5-1 and TRBJ2-5; D is possibly TRBD1 (6 bases). The CDR3 is 16 residues long. Germline CDR1 and CDR2: SGHRS and YFSETQ. Trimming cost V 7 bases and J 2 bases, with 21 bases left between them. CDR3 loop: CASGERGNLGQETQYF. In DNA form, the CDR3 reads TGCGCCAGCGGAGAGAGGGGGAATTTGGGACAAGAGACCCAGTACTTC.

The gene calls are TRBV20-1 and TRBJ2-7; 11 bases map to TRBD2. Germline V gene sequence: CDR1 DFQATT, CDR2 SNEGSKA (reference sequence). Trimming took 4 bases from V and 0 from J; bases not matched to a gene: 11. CDR3 length equals 17 residues. CDR3 protein: CSAIRTSGSWSSYEQYF. As DNA, the CDR3 is TGCAGTGCTATCAGGACTAGCGGGTCTTGGAGCTCCTACGAGCAGTACTTC.

CDR3 residues: CATSMDRGMGETQYF. In nucleotides, the CDR3 is TGTGCCACCAGCATGGACAGGGGGATGGGAGAGACCCAGTACTTC. The chain uses TRBV15 and TRBJ2-5; 10 positions agree with TRBD1. The germline V gene has CDR1 LNHNV and CDR2 YYDKDF (reference sequence). This CDR3 has 15 residues. The trim removed 4 bases at V and 4 bases at J, leaving 6 bases unmatched.

The chain links TRBV20-1 to TRBJ1-1; D is ambiguous. Trimming left V 2 bases short and J 5 bases short, with 21 bases between. CDR3 length: 16 amino acids. The germline V gene encodes CDR1 DFQATT and CDR2 SNEGSKA (reference sequence). The CDR3 is CSARITPITLETEAFF. Here the CDR3 DNA reads TGCAGTGCTAGAATCACTCCGATTACCTTGGAAACTGAAGCTTTCTTT.

The chain recombines TRBV7-9 with TRBJ2-7; a weak D match, TRBD2 (6 bases). Germline V gene sequence: CDR1 SEHNR, CDR2 FQNEAQ (reference sequence). This CDR3 has 14 residues. The ends were cut back, 6 bases at V and 8 bases at J, with 20 bases in the middle. CDR3 DNA sequence: TGTGCCAGCAGTCACGGGGACTCATTCTCCAAGCAGTACTTC. This encodes CASSHGDSFSKQYF.

The chain has TRBV12-3 or TRBV12-4 and TRBJ1-4; 9 bases match TRBD1. V trimming: 6 bases; J trimming: 3 bases; junction bases outside the gene matches: 5. This CDR3 spans 15 amino acids. The CDR3 coding sequence is TGTGCCAGCAGGGACAGGGGATCCCCTAATGAAAAACTGTTTTTT. It translates to CASRDRGSPNEKLFF.

The chain uses TRBV5-1 and TRBJ1-6, with a tentative D call TRBD1 (5 bases). V lost 4 bases and J lost 5, with 10 bases in between. CDR3 length: 14 residues. CDR1 SGHRS and CDR2 YFSETQ come from the germline V gene. This chain's CDR3 is CASSQDSHNSPLHF. The CDR3 region has the DNA TGCGCCAGCAGCCAAGACAGCCATAATTCACCCCTCCACTTT.

This clonotype has a handful of counts. The chain links TRBV2 to TRBJ2-1, with D uncertain. The CDR3 loop spans 12 amino acids. Looked up from germline, CDR1 is SNHLY and CDR2 is FYNNEI. V was pared by 5 bases and J by 10 bases, with 12 bases between. The CDR3, as DNA: TGTGCCAGCAGTCGCGTCATCGGGGAGCAGTTCTTC. Protein: CASSRVIGEQFF. Full variable domain (outside the CDR3, taken from reference TRBV2 and TRBJ2-1): EPEVTQTPSHQVTQMGQEVILRCVPISNHLYFYWYRQILGQKVEFLVSFYNNEISEKSEIFDDQFSVERPDGSNFTLKIRSTKLEDSAMYFCASSRVIGEQFFGPGTRLTVL.

Written as DNA, the CDR3 is TGTGCCAGCAGCTTAGAAGAGGGTCGGGTGCAGTTCTTC. As protein: CASSLEEGRVQFF. The chain links TRBV7-8 to TRBJ2-1; possibly TRBD2 for D (5 bases). Trimming left V 1 base short and J 12 bases short, with 13 bases between. The CDR3 extends over 13 amino acids. Per the germline V gene, CDR1 is SGHVS and CDR2 is FQNEAQ.

This clonotype was found a few times. The chain has TRBV7-8 and TRBJ2-1; no definite D call. Trimming cost V 6 bases and J 8 bases, with 20 bases left between them. The CDR3 is 15 amino acids. The germline V gene encodes CDR1 SGHVS and CDR2 FQNEAQ. Written as DNA, the CDR3 is TGTGCCAGCAGGTTCCTGCCGGAACACTCGGATGAGCAGTTCTTC. This gives the protein CASRFLPEHSDEQFF.

This chain links TRBV5-4 with TRBJ2-7; perhaps D is TRBD1 or TRBD2 (6 bases each). The CDR3 consists of 14 residues. V lost 6 bases to trimming and J lost 2 bases, with 15 bases between them. Germline CDR1 reads SGHNT; CDR2 reads YYREEE (reference sequence). In nucleotides, the CDR3 is TGTGCCAGCACGGCGGGACACGGCACCTACGAGCAGTACTTC. This encodes CASTAGHGTYEQYF.

This clonotype was observed a few times. The gene calls are TRBV20-1 and TRBJ1-1; the match to TRBD1 covers 7 bases. Germline V gene lookup returns CDR1 DFQATT and CDR2 SNEGSKA (reference sequence). The CDR3 spans 13 residues. Unmatched junction bases numbered 8, after V lost 3 bases and J lost 7 bases. Written as DNA, the CDR3 is TGCAGTGCTAGGGGACAGACCGGAGGTGAAGCTTTCTTT. This translates into CSARGQTGGEAFF.

This clonotype was counted many times. The rearrangement links TRBV7-2 to TRBJ2-5, with TRBD1 matching 10 bases. V lost 6 bases, J lost 2 bases, and 6 bases stayed unmatched. The CDR3 contains 15 residues. Germline CDR1 SGHTA, CDR2 FQGNSA. The CDR3 DNA reads TGTGCCAGCAGTGCCGGGACAGGGGTGCAAGAGACCCAGTACTTC. Translated: CASSAGTGVQETQYF.

The V call is TRBV27, the J call TRBJ1-1; 9 bases are shared with TRBD1. The CDR3 consists of 17 residues. Trimming removed 4 bases from V and 2 bases from J; junction bases left unmatched: 11. The germline gives CDR1 MNHEY, CDR2 SMNVEV (reference sequence). In DNA, the CDR3 is TGTGCCAGCAGTTCAAGGACAGGGGCGATAATAAACACTGAAGCTTTCTTT. This translates into CASSSRTGAIINTEAFF.

This chain joins TRBV12-3 or TRBV12-4 and TRBJ2-2; D unclear. This CDR3 has 12 residues. V was pared by 6 bases and J by 4 bases, with 6 bases between. The CDR3 loop is CASRRSTGELFF. The CDR3 DNA follows: TGTGCCAGCAGAAGGAGCACCGGGGAGCTGTTTTTT.

This clonotype was detected a few times. The V gene is TRBV10-3, the J gene TRBJ2-3; D is possibly TRBD1 (6 bases). Germline CDR1 ENHRY, CDR2 SYGVKD. V shed 1 base and J shed 4 bases, with 15 bases lying between them. This CDR3 is 16 amino acids long. This chain's CDR3 is CAISEYRDWSPDTQYF. The DNA of the CDR3 is TGTGCCATCAGTGAGTACAGGGATTGGTCGCCAGATACGCAGTATTTT.

This clonotype was detected only a few times. The chain joins TRBV2 to TRBJ2-2; perhaps TRBD2 as D (5 bases). V was cut by 10 bases and J by 3 bases, with 15 bases left in between. Germline-derived CDR1 and CDR2 are SNHLY and FYNNEI. The CDR3 has 14 residues. The chain's CDR3 is CATQRVVYTGELFF. The CDR3 region has the DNA TGTGCCACCCAGAGGGTAGTCTACACCGGGGAGCTGTTTTTT.

This clonotype showed up just once. The gene calls are TRBV5-1 and TRBJ1-3; 8 nucleotides match TRBD1. The CDR3 has 14 amino acids. Trimming cost V 4 bases and J 3 bases; bases outside gene matches: 3. Germline assignment: CDR1 SGHRS and CDR2 YFSETQ. The CDR3 region has the DNA TGCGCCAGCAGCAAGGACAGGGTTGGAAACACCATATATTTT. Its protein product is CASSKDRVGNTIYF.

This chain joins TRBV18 and TRBJ1-6; D gene unclear. The CDR3 extends over 15 amino acids. The germline gives CDR1 KGHSH, CDR2 LQKENI. The V end lost 0 bases, the J end lost 7 bases, and 10 bases lay between the germline ends. Here the CDR3 reads CASSPPGTQNSPLHF. Written as DNA, the CDR3 is TGTGCCAGCTCACCACCGGGAACACAAAATTCACCCCTCCACTTT.

The gene calls are TRBV12-3 or TRBV12-4 and TRBJ2-1, with no clear D. This CDR3 has 15 amino acids. Trimming took off 6 bases at V and 4 bases at J, with 16 bases between the two ends. CDR3 sequence reads: CASSSSTVLYNEQFF. The DNA of the CDR3 is TGTGCCAGCAGCTCATCTACCGTACTATACAATGAGCAGTTCTTC.

This clonotype has a handful of counts. The V gene is TRBV2, the J gene TRBJ2-6; D tentatively fits TRBD1 or TRBD2 (5 bases each). Germline V lookup: CDR1 SNHLY, CDR2 FYNNEI. Trimming took 5 bases from V and 0 from J, leaving 20 bases between them. This CDR3 region has 19 residues. The CDR3 DNA reads as TGTGCCAGCAGTCCGTTGAGAGGGACCGCGACCTCTGGGGCCAACGTCCTGACTTTC. Protein: CASSPLRGTATSGANVLTF.

The chain is built from TRBV20-1 and TRBJ1-5; TRBD1 matches 7 bases. The CDR3 totals 14 residues. The trim removed 6 bases at V and 6 bases at J, leaving 11 bases unmatched. CDR1 DFQATT and CDR2 SNEGSKA come from the germline V gene (reference sequence). CDR3 region: CSAPDRTGRQPQHF. The CDR3 DNA follows: TGCAGTGCCCCGGACAGGACGGGACGTCAGCCCCAGCATTTT.

This clonotype was observed a handful of times. This rearrangement joins TRBV30 to TRBJ1-1; 8 bases are shared with TRBD1. Per germline, CDR1 GTSNPN and CDR2 SVGIG (reference sequence). The CDR3 is 13 amino acids. CDR3 region: CAIKVQGGSEAFF. CDR3 in DNA: TGTGCAATTAAGGTACAGGGGGGTTCTGAAGCTTTCTTT.

Only one count was recorded for this clonotype. The rearrangement links TRBV2 to TRBJ2-5; D perhaps matches TRBD2 (5 bases). CDR3 length: 13 amino acids. Trimming pared 4 bases from V and 1 base from J, leaving 7 bases between. Germline loops: CDR1 SNHLY, CDR2 FYNNEI. The DNA of the CDR3 is TGTGCCAGCAGTGGGGAGCGCCAAGAGACCCAGTACTTC. This translates into CASSGERQETQYF.

Ten or more counts support this clonotype. The V and J genes are TRBV7-2 and TRBJ2-3; D is ambiguous. V dropped 1 base and J dropped 7 bases, with 6 bases sitting between them. The CDR3 extends over 12 amino acids. Germline values: CDR1 SGHTA, CDR2 FQGNSA. Here the CDR3 DNA reads TGTGCCAGCAGCTTAGTTGTTCATACGCAGTATTTT. Amino acids: CASSLVVHTQYF. Full variable domain (remainder filled in from reference TRBV7-2 and TRBJ2-3): GAGVSQSPSNKVTEKGKDVELRCDPISGHTALYWYRQSLGQGLEFLIYFQGNSAPDKSGLPSDRFSAERTGGSVSTLTIQRTQQEDSAVYLCASSLVVHTQYFGPGTRLTVL.